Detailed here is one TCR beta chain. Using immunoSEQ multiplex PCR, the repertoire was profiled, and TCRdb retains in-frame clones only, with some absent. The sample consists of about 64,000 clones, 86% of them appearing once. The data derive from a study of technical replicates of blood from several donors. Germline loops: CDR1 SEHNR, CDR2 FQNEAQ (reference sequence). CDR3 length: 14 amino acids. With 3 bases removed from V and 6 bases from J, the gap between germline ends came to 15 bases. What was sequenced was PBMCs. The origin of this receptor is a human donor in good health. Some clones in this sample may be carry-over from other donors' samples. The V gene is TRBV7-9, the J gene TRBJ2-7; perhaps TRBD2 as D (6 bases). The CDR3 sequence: CASSFGGSGVEQYF. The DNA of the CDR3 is TGTGCCAGCAGCTTCGGCGGGTCGGGGGTCGAGCAGTACTTC. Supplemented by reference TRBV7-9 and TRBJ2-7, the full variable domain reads DTGVSQNPRHKITKRGQNVTFRCDPISEHNRLYWYRQTLGQGPEFLTYFQNEAQLEKSRLLSDRFSAERPKGSFSTLEIQRTEQGDSAMYLCASSFGGSGVEQYFGPGTRLTVT.